What follows describes a single TCR beta chain. The antigen it binds to is not known. Nothing much larger sits one base from this clone, and base qualities are not available. The instrument given in TCRdb is Illumina NovaSeq 6000. Using 5'RACE with constant-segment primers, TCRalpha and TCRbeta cDNA libraries were constructed, with sample barcodes and unique molecular identifiers added in the process. Trizol reagent was used to extract RNA from every sample. Amplification of the libraries took two PCR steps, and the second step added a second sample barcode plus Illumina TruSeq adapters. The libraries were sequenced on an Illumina NovaSeq using 2 x 150 bp paired-end reads. On the authors' methods: The reads were demultiplexed and collapsed into UMI-guided consensus sequences using migec v1.2.7. With mixcr v2.1.11, UMI consensuses were aligned to TRA and TRB V and J templates and assembled into clonotypes. A clonotype was counted as expanded or contracted only when both edgeR and NoisET called the clonotype significant, with the noise models trained on biological replicates. For edgeR calls, a false discovery rate-adjusted p below 0.01 and a log2 fold-change threshold of 1 were applied. As an exploratory analysis of dynamics, PCA with hierarchical clustering was applied to max-normalized trajectories of the 1000 most abundant clonotypes. Each responding clone was given a CD4 or CD8 phenotype based on the CD4+ and CD8+ repertoires, which had been sequenced separately. In TCRdb, the public reads were trimmed at Q25 with fastp and aligned with MiXCR, with productive beta chains retained. Identical CDR3 proteins give one entry, which carries the most common genes and DNA. These V and J calls originate from TCRdb's pipeline instead of the authors' own analysis. Here the sample has roughly 300,000 distinct CDR3 sequences; roughly 13% occur a single time. Of the sample, 22% falls within the top ten clones.

Taken from cysteine to phenylalanine, the CDR3 has 15 residues. Only the CDR3 part of the read is kept: 45 bases, read in frame from the first base. V is cut by 7 bases and J by 10 bases, and the space between the germline ends is 20 bases. In the germline V gene (reference sequence), CDR1 corresponds to LNHDA and CDR2 to SQIVND. PBMCs were isolated by Ficoll-Paque density gradient centrifugation. The entry originates in a study of T-cell memory formation after mild COVID-19 listed by TCRdb under 2021. Regarding the complete study: TCR sequence clusters from the two donors were found to be largely donor specific. In a couple of donors, T-cell clones that expanded and contracted after mild COVID-19 were tracked by sequencing TCRalpha and TCRbeta repertoires over time. The cohort comprised two young, previously healthy adult volunteers, one female and one male.

Broad study findings and their caveats: The detection of some responding clones in pre-infection memory suggests that pre-existing cross-reactive memory T cells joined the SARS-CoV-2 response. Clones that contracted from day 15 to 85 showed balanced CD4/CD8 phenotypes, whereas a second wave of clones that expanded from day 15 to 37 leaned towards CD4+. Contracting CD4+ clones appeared mostly in the CM and EM memory subsets, whereas CD8+ clones were enriched in EMRA. Only a couple of mild cases were covered in the study, and larger cohorts including severe cases with pre-infection samples were considered necessary. SARS-CoV-2 specificity was not confirmed for the second-wave clones peaking on day 37.

This TCR was sampled from a man between 18 and 29 years old who had mild COVID-19 (a few samples of this study predate the infection). The sample titles of this study are shuffled in the database, so cell type and time point are left out; the donor was told from shared clones. Sequenced input: PBMCs or a T cell subset sorted from them (not recorded which). Here the chain combines TRBV19 and TRBJ1-6; the D gene cannot be named for sure. In nucleotide form, the sequence is TGTGCCAGTAAGAGGGATCGTGAGCTAGAGTCACCCCTCCACTTT. Its amino acids are CASKRDRELESPLHF.